The clone carrying this T cell receptor (beta chain) was found a few times. Germline V gene data show CDR1 as MNHEY and CDR2 as SMNVEV (reference sequence). V lost 5 bases and J 0 bases, leaving 12 bases between the germline ends. The CDR3 sequence is 15 residues long. The table came from immunoSEQ multiplex PCR; TCRdb's copy has only in-frame clones and leaves some out. The sample yields over 850,000 clones, 78% seen once. This sample stems from a study of shared clonotypes between healthy human individuals. The chain couples TRBV27 to TRBJ2-3, with D perhaps matching TRBD1 (6 bases). Sequenced material: memory CD4+ T cells from PBMCs. The subset is: CD45RA-negative fraction. This receptor was identified in a man between 18 and 29 years old in good health. Some clones in this sample may be carry-over from other donors' samples. The CDR3 loop reads CASSRGQTSTDTQYF. Here the CDR3 DNA reads TGTGCCAGCAGTCGGGGACAAACTAGCACAGATACGCAGTATTTT.